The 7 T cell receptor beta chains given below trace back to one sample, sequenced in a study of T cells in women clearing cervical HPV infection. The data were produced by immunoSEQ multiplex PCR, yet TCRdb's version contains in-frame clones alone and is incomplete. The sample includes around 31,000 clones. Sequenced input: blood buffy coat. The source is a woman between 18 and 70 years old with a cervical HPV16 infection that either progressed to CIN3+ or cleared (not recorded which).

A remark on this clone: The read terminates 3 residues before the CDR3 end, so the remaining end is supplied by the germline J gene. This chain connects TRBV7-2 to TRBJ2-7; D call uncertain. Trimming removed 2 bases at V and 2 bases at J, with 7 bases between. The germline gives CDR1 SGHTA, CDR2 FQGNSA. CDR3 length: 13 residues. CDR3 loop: CASSLRTTYEQYF. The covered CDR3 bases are TGTGCCAGCAGCTTACGAACTACCTACGAG.

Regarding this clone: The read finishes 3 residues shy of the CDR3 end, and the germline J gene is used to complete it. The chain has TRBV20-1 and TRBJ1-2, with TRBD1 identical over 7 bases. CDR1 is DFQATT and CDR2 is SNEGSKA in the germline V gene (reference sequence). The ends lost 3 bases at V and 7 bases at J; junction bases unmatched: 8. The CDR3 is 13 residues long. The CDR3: CSARQQGNAGYTF. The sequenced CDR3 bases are TGCAGTGCTAGGCAACAGGGGAATGCTGGC.

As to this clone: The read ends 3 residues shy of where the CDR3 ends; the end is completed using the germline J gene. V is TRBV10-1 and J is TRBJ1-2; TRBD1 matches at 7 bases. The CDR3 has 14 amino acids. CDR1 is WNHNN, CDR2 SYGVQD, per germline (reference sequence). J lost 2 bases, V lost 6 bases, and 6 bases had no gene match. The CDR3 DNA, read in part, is TGCGCCAGCAGAGAGACAGGGCCCAACTATGGC. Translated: CASRETGPNYG. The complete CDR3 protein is CASRETGPNYGYTF.

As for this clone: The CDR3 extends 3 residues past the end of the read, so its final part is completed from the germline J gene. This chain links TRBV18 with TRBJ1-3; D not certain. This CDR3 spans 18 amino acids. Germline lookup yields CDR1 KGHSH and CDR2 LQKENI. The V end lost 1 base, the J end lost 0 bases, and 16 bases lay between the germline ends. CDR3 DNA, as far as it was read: TGTGCCAGCTCACCACTTCCCCTCGTCTCCCTCTCTGGAAACACC. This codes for CASSPLPLVSLSGNT. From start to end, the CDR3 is CASSPLPLVSLSGNTIYF. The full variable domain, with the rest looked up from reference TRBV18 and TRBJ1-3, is NAGVMQNPRHLVRRRGQEARLRCSPMKGHSHVYWYRQLPEEGLKFMVYLQKENIIDESGMPKERFSAEFPKEGPSILRIQQVVRGDSAAYFCASSPLPLVSLSGNTIYFGEGSWLTVV.

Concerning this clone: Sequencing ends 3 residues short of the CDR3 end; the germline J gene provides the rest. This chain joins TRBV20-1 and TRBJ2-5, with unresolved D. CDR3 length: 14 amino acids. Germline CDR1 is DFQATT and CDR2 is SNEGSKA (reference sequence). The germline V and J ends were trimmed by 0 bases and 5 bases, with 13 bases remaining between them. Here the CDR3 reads CSARDGRTSETQYF. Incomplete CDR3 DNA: TGCAGTGCTAGAGATGGGCGCACGTCGGAGACC.

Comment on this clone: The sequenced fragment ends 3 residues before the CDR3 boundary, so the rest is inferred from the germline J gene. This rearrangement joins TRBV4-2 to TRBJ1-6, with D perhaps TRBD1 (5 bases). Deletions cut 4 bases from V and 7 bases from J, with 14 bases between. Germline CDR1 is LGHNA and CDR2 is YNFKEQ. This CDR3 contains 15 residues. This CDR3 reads CASSLDGQGNSPLHF. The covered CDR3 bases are TGTGCCAGCAGCCTCGATGGGCAGGGAAATTCACCC.

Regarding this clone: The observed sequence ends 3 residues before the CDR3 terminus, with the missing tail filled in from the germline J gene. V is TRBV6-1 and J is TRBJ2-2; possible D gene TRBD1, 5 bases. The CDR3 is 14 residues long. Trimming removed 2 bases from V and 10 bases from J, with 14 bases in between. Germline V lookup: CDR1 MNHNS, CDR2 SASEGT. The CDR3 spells CASSELWTTAELFF. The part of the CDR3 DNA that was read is TGTGCCAGCAGTGAATTGTGGACAACGGCGGAG.